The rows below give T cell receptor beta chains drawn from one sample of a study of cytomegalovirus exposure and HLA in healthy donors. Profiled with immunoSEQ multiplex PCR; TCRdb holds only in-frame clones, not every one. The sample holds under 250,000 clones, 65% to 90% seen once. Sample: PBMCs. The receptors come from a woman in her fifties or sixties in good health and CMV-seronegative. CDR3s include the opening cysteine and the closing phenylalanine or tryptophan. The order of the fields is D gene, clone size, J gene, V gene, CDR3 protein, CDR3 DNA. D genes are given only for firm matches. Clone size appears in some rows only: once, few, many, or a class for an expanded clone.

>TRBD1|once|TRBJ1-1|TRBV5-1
CASSGTGTGLEAFF
TGCGCCAGCAGCGGAACCGGGACAGGCCTAGAAGCTTTCTTT
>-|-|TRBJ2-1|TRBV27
CASSYQALLTGEQFF
TGTGCCAGCAGTTATCAAGCGCTTTTGACGGGGGAGCAGTTCTTC
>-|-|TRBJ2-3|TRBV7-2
CASSGQNTDTQYF
TGTGCCAGCAGCGGACAGAACACAGATACGCAGTATTTT
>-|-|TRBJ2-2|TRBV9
CASSGLVGELFF
TGTGCCAGCAGCGGGCTGGTCGGGGAGCTGTTTTTT
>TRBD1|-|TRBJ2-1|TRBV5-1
CASGLTTGQTYNEQFF
TGCGCCAGCGGCTTAACCACGGGACAGACGTACAATGAGCAGTTCTTC
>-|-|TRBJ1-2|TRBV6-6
CASSYASGGNYGYTF
TGTGCCAGCAGTTACGCATCGGGAGGAAACTATGGCTACACCTTC
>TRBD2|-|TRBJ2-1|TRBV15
CATSRDLAGASEQFF
TGTGCCACCAGCAGAGATCTAGCGGGAGCTAGTGAGCAGTTCTTC
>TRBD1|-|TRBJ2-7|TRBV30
CAWSPRLGTVSYEQYF
TGTGCCTGGAGTCCCCGTCTAGGGACAGTTTCCTACGAGCAGTACTTC
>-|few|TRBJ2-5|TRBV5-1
CASSHGTPRQETQYF
TGCGCCAGCAGCCATGGGACTCCCAGACAAGAGACCCAGTACTTC
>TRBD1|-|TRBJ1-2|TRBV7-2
CASSTQPGQGTYGYTF
TGTGCCAGCAGCACACAACCGGGACAGGGGACCTATGGCTACACCTTC
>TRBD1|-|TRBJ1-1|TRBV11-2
CASSARRQGGNTEAFF
TGTGCCAGCAGCGCGCGCAGACAGGGGGGAAACACTGAAGCTTTCTTT
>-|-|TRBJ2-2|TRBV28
CALLGGNSGELFF
TGTGCCCTTCTTGGCGGGAACAGCGGGGAGCTGTTTTTT
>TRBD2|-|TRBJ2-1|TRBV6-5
CASSYSRLALYNEQFF
TGTGCCAGCAGTTACTCGAGACTAGCGCTTTACAATGAGCAGTTCTTC
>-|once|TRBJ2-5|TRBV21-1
CASSKRTPYSQYF
TGTGCCAGCAGCAAGAGGACACCTTATTCCCAGTACTTC
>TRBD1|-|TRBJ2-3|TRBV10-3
CAIRPGQGATDTQYF
TGTGCCATCAGACCTGGACAGGGGGCCACAGATACGCAGTATTTT
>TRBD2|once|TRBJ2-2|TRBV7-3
CASSLGASGSIGELFF
TGTGCCAGCAGCTTAGGTGCTAGCGGGAGTATCGGGGAGCTGTTTTTT
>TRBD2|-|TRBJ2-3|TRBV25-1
CASSASSSGRGTDTQYF
TGTGCCAGCAGTGCAAGCTCTAGCGGGAGAGGCACAGATACGCAGTATTTT
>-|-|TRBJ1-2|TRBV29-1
CSVESRTEGGYTF
TGCAGCGTTGAAAGTAGGACAGAGGGAGGCTACACCTTC
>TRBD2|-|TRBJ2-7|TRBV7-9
CSSSPPAGAYEQYF
TGTTCCAGCAGCCCCCCAGCGGGAGCCTACGAGCAGTACTTC
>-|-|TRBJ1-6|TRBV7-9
CASSLGVDNSPLHF
TGTGCCAGCAGTCTAGGGGTTGATAATTCACCCCTCCACTTT
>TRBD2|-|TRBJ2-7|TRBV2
CASTRRGIGVDEQYF
TGTGCCAGCACCAGGCGGGGGATTGGGGTCGACGAGCAGTACTTC
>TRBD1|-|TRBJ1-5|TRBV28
CASSLSSQGAKPQHF
TGTGCCAGCAGTTTAAGTAGCCAGGGGGCTAAGCCCCAGCATTTT
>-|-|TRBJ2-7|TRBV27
CASSFFSQHRDEQYF
TGTGCCAGCAGTTTCTTCTCCCAGCACAGGGACGAGCAGTACTTC
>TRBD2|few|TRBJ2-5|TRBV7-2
CASSLSASGQETQYF
TGTGCCAGCAGCTTATCGGCTAGCGGCCAAGAGACCCAGTACTTC
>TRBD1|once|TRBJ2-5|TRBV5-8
CASSLDRGYGETQYF
TGTGCCAGCAGCTTGGACAGGGGGTATGGAGAGACCCAGTACTTC
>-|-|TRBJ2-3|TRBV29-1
CSVETSLTQYF
TGCAGCGTTGAGACTAGTTTAACGCAGTATTTT
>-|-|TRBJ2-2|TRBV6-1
CASYLGGTGELFF
TGTGCCAGCTATCTCGGGGGTACCGGGGAGCTGTTTTTT
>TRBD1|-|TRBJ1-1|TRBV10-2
CASSERTGNTEAFF
TGCGCCAGCAGTGAGAGGACAGGGAACACTGAAGCTTTCTTT
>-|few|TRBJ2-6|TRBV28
CASNYLGGSGANVLTF
TGTGCCAGCAATTATTTAGGGGGCTCTGGGGCCAACGTCCTGACTTTC
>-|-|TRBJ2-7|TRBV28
CASSPHGDPNEQYF
TGTGCCAGCAGTCCCCACGGAGACCCAAACGAGCAGTACTTC
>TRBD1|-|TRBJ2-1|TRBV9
CASSAGTGAYNEQFF
TGTGCCAGCAGCGCCGGGACAGGGGCCTACAATGAGCAGTTCTTC
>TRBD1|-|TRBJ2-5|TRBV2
CASMNNRGFGETQYF
TGTGCCAGCATGAATAACAGGGGGTTTGGGGAGACCCAGTACTTC
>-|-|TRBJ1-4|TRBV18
CASSPGLNEKLFF
TGTGCCAGCTCACCGGGACTGAATGAAAAACTGTTTTTT
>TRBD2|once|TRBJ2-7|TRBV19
CASSIGSGAHEQYF
TGTGCCAGTAGTATTGGTAGCGGGGCCCACGAGCAGTACTTC
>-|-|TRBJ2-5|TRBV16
CASSQYLTGTQETQYF
TGTGCCAGCAGCCAATACTTAACAGGGACCCAAGAGACCCAGTACTTC
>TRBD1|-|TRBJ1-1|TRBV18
CASSQGQGWTEAFF
TGTGCCAGCTCACAAGGACAGGGATGGACTGAAGCTTTCTTT
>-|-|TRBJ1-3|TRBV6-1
CASSRDYSGNTIYF
TGTGCCAGCAGCAGGGACTACTCTGGAAACACCATATATTTT
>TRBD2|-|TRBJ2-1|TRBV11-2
CASSLTSGMTEQFF
TGTGCCAGCAGCTTGACTAGCGGGATGACTGAGCAGTTCTTC
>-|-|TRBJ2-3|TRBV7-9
CASSLVAIASTDTQYF
TGTGCCAGCAGCTTAGTAGCGATTGCTAGCACAGATACGCAGTATTTT